A single sample is the source of the 2 T cell receptor beta chains below, sequenced in a study of tumor and adjacent non-tumor tissue in lung cancer. The library came from three nested PCR rounds adapted from ARM-PCR protocols. TCRdb recomputed calls from the multiplex PCR reads with MiXCR, one row per CDR3 protein. This sample has roughly 75,000 distinct CDR3 sequences, with 70% to 90% found just once. This sample's RNA came from whole unsorted tissue. Distant lung tissue was collected more than 3 cm away from the tumor edge. The sequenced sample was distant non-tumor lung tissue. The receptors stem from a man in his 60s with non-small cell lung cancer.

In regard to this clonotype: A much larger clone differs from this one at a single base, so this may be a read error. The CDR3 spells CASSQTPGSRNTHYF. The CDR3 nucleotides are TGCGCCAGCAGCCAAACACCGGGATCTCGAAATACGCATTATTTT. The rearrangement uses TRBV4-3 and TRBJ2-3, with D perhaps TRBD2 (5 bases). The CDR3 has 15 residues. CDR1 is LGHNA, CDR2 YSLEER, per germline.

On this clonotype itself: One junction end does not reproduce the germline sequence, and a read error may be involved. The chain combines TRBV12-3 or TRBV12-4 with TRBJ2-3; D may correspond to TRBD1 or TRBD2 (5 bases each). This CDR3 comprises 13 residues. The CDR3 nucleotides read TGTGCCAGCACCCCGGGGCGCACAGATGCGCAATATTTT. It is translated as CASTPGRTDAQYF.